This entry features one T cell receptor beta chain sequence. What it recognizes is unknown. Per the germline V gene, CDR1 is SGHDT and CDR2 is YYEEEE. CDR3 length equals 16 residues. V lost 0 bases and J lost 2; bases outside the gene matches: 8. The entry originates in a study of T cell responses to AZD1222 COVID-19 vaccine. Study conclusions and caveats: Possibly, clonal diversity was underestimated; donors were largely white British and included more females.

The protocol was immunoSEQ multiplex PCR, while the TCRdb copy is restricted to in-frame clones and leaves out a portion. The data contain 130,000 to 150,000 clones, about 92% of them seen just once; the ten biggest clones take up about 3%. The gene calls are TRBV5-6 and TRBJ2-7, with TRBD2 matching over 7 bases. The clonotype originates from an adult in good health. The sample here was peripheral blood, taken on day 0 of AZD1222 vaccination. This CDR3 reads CASSLGGSPSPYEQYF. The CDR3 nucleotides are TGTGCCAGCAGCTTGGGCGGGAGTCCCTCCCCCTACGAGCAGTACTTC.